The clone carrying this T cell receptor (beta chain) was observed many times. The sample belongs to a study of T cells in Graves' hyperthyroidism and ophthalmopathy. TCR beta CDR3 sequences were amplified from RNA transcripts. Using the HTBI primer set, a first-round RT-PCR was run on the TCR CDR3. TCRdb processed the multiplex PCR reads anew with MiXCR; each CDR3 protein has one entry. Of 370,000 or so distinct CDR3 sequences detected, roughly 25% appear once; the ten largest clones hold around 79%. The sequenced sample consisted of blood. The clonotype was recovered from a man between 50 and 59 years old with Graves' hyperthyroidism.

This CDR3 reads CASSHGVLTYEQYF. CDR3 in DNA: TGTGCCAGCTCCCACGGGGTCCTCACCTACGAGCAGTACTTC. The genes are TRBV28 and TRBJ2-7; a possible D gene is TRBD2 (5 bases). The V gene lost 8 bases and the J gene lost 2 bases, with 16 bases spanning the gap. The CDR3 length is 14 residues. Per germline, CDR1 MDHEN and CDR2 SYDVKM.